Below, one T cell receptor (beta chain) is given with its context. These data originate in a study of CD8 T cells in Susac syndrome. Overall study: Patients with Susac syndrome were therapy-naive, on corticosteroids, or on intravenous immunoglobulin alone at blood draw.

An input of about 0.5 to 1 ug of RNA was subjected to reverse transcription using random hexamers. TCR beta CDR3 was amplified by immunoSEQ multiplex PCR. This amplification extended across 54 Vbeta and 13 Jbeta segments. TCRdb redid the calling of the immunoSEQ multiplex PCR reads with MiXCR, one entry per CDR3 protein. Here the sample spans 75,000 to 80,000 distinct CDR3 sequences, roughly 94% being singletons. CDR3 length: 15 residues. Germline values: CDR1 SEHNR, CDR2 FQNEAQ (reference sequence). Trimming at V came to 4 bases and at J to 8 bases, leaving 13 bases not matched to a gene. The chain couples TRBV7-9 to TRBJ1-2, with 7 bases matching TRBD1. Input material: CD8+ T cells from PBMCs. The sequence was obtained from a human donor with Susac syndrome. CDR3 amino acids: CASSSTLLQGRGYTF. In nucleotides, the CDR3 is TGTGCCAGCAGCTCCACCCTACTACAGGGGCGAGGCTACACCTTC.